The entry below gives a single TCR beta chain sequence along with its context. The antigen remains undetermined. CDR3 length: 12 amino acids. V lost 6 bases and J 4 bases, leaving 9 bases between the germline ends. Germline V gives CDR1 MNHEY, CDR2 SVGAGI. These data originate in a study of persistence of HIV-infected CD4 T cells. Study-wide results and caveats: CMV- and Gag-responding cells had lower TCRbeta richness than CD3/CD28-responding cells.

Cells were stimulated nonspecifically with anti-CD3/anti-CD28 magnetic beads. Sorting of responding CD4+ T cells relied on upregulated CD40 ligand together with CD69. CD8+ T cells were removed from PBMCs prior to stimulation. This was the immunoSEQ version 4 assay in survey mode. The method was immunoSEQ multiplex PCR; TCRdb's version includes in-frame clones alone and lacks a portion of them. The table includes fewer than 45,000 clones, 88% detected once. This sequence was found in an adult woman with HIV who was CMV-seropositive. The V and J genes are TRBV6-5 and TRBJ1-1, with D perhaps TRBD1 (5 bases). This specimen was CD4+ T cells sorted from PBMCs after 18-hour stimulation, taken from a patient who received antiretroviral therapy. The CDR3 DNA is TGTGCCAGCAGCGGGGGTCTCACTGAAGCTTTCTTT. Protein: CASSGGLTEAFF.